This is a list of T cell receptor beta chains from one sample in a study of shared clonotypes between healthy human individuals. Sequenced by immunoSEQ multiplex PCR; TCRdb stores in-frame clones only, minus some. Of 2 million to 2.5 million clones detected, less than 95% appear once; the ten largest clones hold about 1.1%. The sequenced sample was naive CD8+ T cells sorted from blood. The receptor source for this set is a man younger than 35 in good health. Each CDR3 is given with its conserved first and last residue. A D gene is named only where the DNA matches it firmly. Clone size is given for some rows only: seen once, a few or many times, or a class if the clone is expanded.

. | TRBJ2-7 | TRBV13 | . | CASSPQGHGSYEQYF | TGTGCCAGCAGCCCCCAGGGGCACGGATCCTACGAGCAGTACTTC
. | TRBJ2-1 | TRBV5-1 | . | CASSLFSAGISYNEQFF | TGCGCCAGCAGCTTGTTTTCGGCGGGGATATCCTACAATGAGCAGTTCTTC
. | TRBJ2-4 | TRBV29-1 | . | CSVEEMEGFQYF | TGCAGCGTTGAAGAAATGGAGGGGTTTCAGTACTTC
. | TRBJ2-7 | TRBV7-9 | . | CASSSPLGNLHEQYF | TGTGCCAGCAGCTCCCCTTTAGGCAATCTCCACGAGCAGTACTTC
. | TRBJ1-5 | TRBV7-2 | . | CASSLGEQLSNQPQHF | TGTGCCAGCAGCTTAGGGGAGCAGCTTAGCAATCAGCCCCAGCATTTT
. | TRBJ1-1 | TRBV6-5 | TRBD1 | CASSLRQGQAFF | TGTGCCAGCAGTCTCCGACAGGGGCAAGCTTTCTTT
. | TRBJ2-7 | TRBV29-1 | TRBD2 | CSVGLAGGYRVDEQYF | TGCAGCGTTGGACTAGCGGGAGGGTATAGGGTGGACGAGCAGTACTTC
. | TRBJ1-2 | TRBV2 | . | CASSEGGQPYGYTF | TGTGCCAGCAGTGAAGGCGGCCAGCCCTATGGCTACACCTTC
. | TRBJ2-7 | TRBV11-2 | TRBD1 | CASSLGPGTGEHEQYF | TGTGCCAGCAGCTTAGGCCCCGGGACAGGGGAACACGAGCAGTACTTC
few | TRBJ2-1 | TRBV11-3 | . | CASSLSGTDSRSSYNEQFF | TGTGCCAGCAGCTTATCCGGGACTGATTCAAGAAGCTCCTACAATGAGCAGTTCTTC
. | TRBJ1-2 | TRBV6-6 | . | CASSYSAPNYGYTF | TGTGCCAGCAGTTACTCTGCCCCTAACTATGGCTACACCTTC
. | TRBJ2-7 | TRBV30 | TRBD1 | CAWRAQGAPSHEQYF | TGTGCCTGGAGAGCACAGGGGGCGCCGAGTCACGAGCAGTACTTC
. | TRBJ2-7 | TRBV10-1 | . | CASSAGPNYEQYF | TGCGCCAGCAGTGCCGGACCCAACTACGAGCAGTACTTC
. | TRBJ2-3 | TRBV9 | . | CASSLTGISTDTQYF | TGTGCCAGCAGCCTGACAGGCATAAGCACAGATACGCAGTATTTT
. | TRBJ2-7 | TRBV11-1 | . | CASSLVRRNEQYF | TGTGCCAGCAGCTTAGTCCGCAGGAATGAGCAGTACTTC
. | TRBJ1-2 | TRBV2 | . | CAGYGSPANYGYTF | TGTGCCGGTTACGGGTCACCAGCTAACTATGGCTACACCTTC
. | TRBJ2-5 | TRBV19 | . | CASSTLSTVETQYF | TGTGCCAGTAGTACTCTAAGTACTGTGGAGACCCAGTACTTC
. | TRBJ2-7 | TRBV2 | TRBD2 | CASQWTSGSYEQYF | TGTGCCTCCCAGTGGACTAGCGGATCCTACGAGCAGTACTTC
. | TRBJ2-3 | TRBV27 | TRBD2 | CASSFLAGGLSTDTQYF | TGTGCCAGCAGTTTCTTGGCGGGGGGCCTTAGCACAGATACGCAGTATTTT
. | TRBJ1-1 | TRBV28 | . | CASSLRTPTEAFF | TGTGCCAGCAGTTTGAGGACACCCACTGAAGCTTTCTTT
once | TRBJ1-1 | TRBV28 | TRBD1 | CASSLDSGGRTEAFF | TGTGCCAGCAGTTTAGACTCAGGGGGAAGGACTGAAGCTTTCTTT
. | TRBJ2-2 | TRBV29-1 | TRBD2 | CSVAGLAGVGTGELFF | TGCAGCGTTGCGGGACTAGCGGGAGTGGGGACCGGGGAGCTGTTTTTT
. | TRBJ2-7 | TRBV6-1 | TRBD2 | CASIGTSGLYEQYF | TGTGCCAGCATCGGGACTAGCGGATTATACGAGCAGTACTTC
. | TRBJ2-2 | TRBV27 | TRBD2 | CATLAGGRTGELFF | TGTGCCACCCTAGCGGGAGGGCGCACCGGGGAGCTGTTTTTT
once | TRBJ1-2 | TRBV7-2 | TRBD1 | CASSMGQFYGYTF | TGTGCCAGCAGCATGGGACAGTTCTATGGCTACACCTTC
few | TRBJ1-3 | TRBV6-6 | . | CASRPGTPGNTIYF | TGTGCCAGCAGACCTGGGACCCCTGGAAACACCATATATTTT
once | TRBJ2-7 | TRBV4-1 | . | CASSQEGSSSYEQYF | TGCGCCAGCAGCCAAGAGGGATCTAGCTCCTACGAGCAGTACTTC
. | TRBJ2-7 | TRBV2 | TRBD1 | CALNSDRDAYEQYF | TGTGCCCTAAACTCGGACAGGGATGCATACGAGCAGTACTTC
. | TRBJ1-2 | TRBV19 | . | CASSIGESFRYTF | TGTGCCAGTAGTATCGGGGAATCATTCCGCTACACCTTC
. | TRBJ2-7 | TRBV27 | . | CASSFWPQYF | TGTGCCAGCAGTTTCTGGCCGCAGTACTTC
. | TRBJ2-6 | TRBV5-6 | . | CASSLELGYSGANVLTF | TGTGCCAGCAGCTTGGAGTTGGGTTACTCTGGGGCCAACGTCCTGACTTTC
. | TRBJ2-7 | TRBV27 | TRBD1 | CASSWDRDYEQYF | TGTGCCAGCAGTTGGGACAGAGACTACGAGCAGTACTTC
. | TRBJ1-2 | TRBV10-3 | . | CATQTGTTNYGYTF | TGTGCCACACAAACCGGGACAACTAACTATGGCTACACCTTC
once | TRBJ2-2 | TRBV4-1 | . | CASSQDPISGELFF | TGCGCCAGCAGCCAAGATCCCATTAGCGGGGAGCTGTTTTTT
. | TRBJ2-7 | TRBV6-1 | TRBD2 | CAISESKLSGSWYEQYF | TGTGCCATCAGTGAGTCGAAGCTTAGCGGGAGTTGGTACGAGCAGTACTTC
. | TRBJ2-7 | TRBV4-1 | . | CASSQDSKRIPPYEQYF | TGCGCCAGCAGCCAAGATAGTAAAAGAATTCCACCCTACGAGCAGTACTTC
. | TRBJ2-7 | TRBV30 | . | CAWSVLPGPGYEQYF | TGTGCCTGGAGTGTACTCCCGGGGCCAGGCTACGAGCAGTACTTC
. | TRBJ2-5 | TRBV11-2 | TRBD2 | CASSLGGTSGEEEETQYF | TGTGCCAGCAGCTTAGGTGGGACTAGCGGGGAAGAAGAAGAGACCCAGTACTTC
many | TRBJ2-7 | TRBV18 | . | CASSHDTPEQYF | TGTGCCAGCTCACATGACACCCCTGAGCAGTACTTC
. | TRBJ1-3 | TRBV28 | . | CASGAGTLSGNTIYF | TGTGCCAGCGGGGCCGGGACTCTCTCTGGAAACACCATATATTTT
. | TRBJ2-7 | TRBV12-5 | TRBD1 | CASGVTGGKSYEQYF | TGTGCTAGTGGTGTCACAGGGGGGAAATCCTACGAGCAGTACTTC
. | TRBJ2-5 | TRBV15 | TRBD1 | CATSREGQGEETQYF | TGTGCCACCAGCAGAGAGGGACAGGGGGAAGAGACCCAGTACTTC
. | TRBJ2-3 | TRBV19 | TRBD2 | CASSSLSGGSTDTQYF | TGTGCCAGTAGTTCACTTAGCGGGGGAAGCACAGATACGCAGTATTTT
. | TRBJ2-3 | TRBV4-2 | TRBD2 | CASSHLAGSHTDTQYF | TGTGCCAGCAGCCACCTAGCGGGGAGCCACACAGATACGCAGTATTTT